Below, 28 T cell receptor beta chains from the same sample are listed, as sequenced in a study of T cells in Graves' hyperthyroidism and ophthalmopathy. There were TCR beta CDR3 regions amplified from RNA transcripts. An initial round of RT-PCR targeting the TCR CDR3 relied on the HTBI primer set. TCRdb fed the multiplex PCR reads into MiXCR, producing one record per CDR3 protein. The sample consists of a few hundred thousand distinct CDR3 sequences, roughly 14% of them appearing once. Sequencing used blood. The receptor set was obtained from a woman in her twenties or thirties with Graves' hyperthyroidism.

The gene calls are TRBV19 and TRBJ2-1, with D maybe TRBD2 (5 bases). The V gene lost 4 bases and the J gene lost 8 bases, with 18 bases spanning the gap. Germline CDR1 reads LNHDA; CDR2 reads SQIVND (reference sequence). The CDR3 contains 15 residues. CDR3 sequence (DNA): TGTGCCAGTAGTACCTTGGTGCTAGCCGGGGATGAGCAGTTCTTC. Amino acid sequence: CASSTLVLAGDEQFF.

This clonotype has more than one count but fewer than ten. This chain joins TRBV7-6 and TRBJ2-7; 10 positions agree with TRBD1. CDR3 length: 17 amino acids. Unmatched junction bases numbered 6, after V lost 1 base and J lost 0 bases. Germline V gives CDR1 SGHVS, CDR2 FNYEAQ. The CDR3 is CASSLVPGQGSSYEQYF. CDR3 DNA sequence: TGTGCCAGCAGCTTAGTTCCGGGACAGGGGTCCTCCTACGAGCAGTACTTC.

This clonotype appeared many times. The CDR3 nucleotides read TGCGCCAGCAGCTTGAAAGGAGCCTCCTACGAGCAGTACTTC. Amino acid sequence: CASSLKGASYEQYF. J is TRBJ2-7 and V is TRBV5-1; D not certain. Germline V gives CDR1 SGHRS, CDR2 YFSETQ. The CDR3 sequence is 14 residues long. Trimming shortened V by 1 base and J by 0 bases, and 8 bases separated the two germline ends.

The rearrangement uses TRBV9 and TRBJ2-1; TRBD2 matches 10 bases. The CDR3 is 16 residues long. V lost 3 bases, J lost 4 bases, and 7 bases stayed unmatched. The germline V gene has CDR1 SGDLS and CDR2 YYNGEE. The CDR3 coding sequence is TGTGCCAGCAGCGGAGGGGGGACTAGCGTATACAATGAGCAGTTCTTC. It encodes CASSGGGTSVYNEQFF.

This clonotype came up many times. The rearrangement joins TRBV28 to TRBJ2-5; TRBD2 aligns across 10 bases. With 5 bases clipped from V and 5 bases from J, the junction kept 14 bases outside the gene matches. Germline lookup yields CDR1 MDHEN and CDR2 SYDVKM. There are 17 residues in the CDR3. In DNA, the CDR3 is TGTGCCAGCAGTCCACCGGGACTAGCGAAACCCTGGGAGACCCAGTACTTC. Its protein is CASSPPGLAKPWETQYF.

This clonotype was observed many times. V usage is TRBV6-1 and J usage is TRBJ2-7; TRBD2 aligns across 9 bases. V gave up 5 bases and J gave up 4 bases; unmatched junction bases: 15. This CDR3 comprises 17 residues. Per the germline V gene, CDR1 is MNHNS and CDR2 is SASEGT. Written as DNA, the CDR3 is TGTGCCAGCAGTCCTATTACCGGGACTAGCAGGAGATACGAGCAGTACTTC. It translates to CASSPITGTSRRYEQYF.

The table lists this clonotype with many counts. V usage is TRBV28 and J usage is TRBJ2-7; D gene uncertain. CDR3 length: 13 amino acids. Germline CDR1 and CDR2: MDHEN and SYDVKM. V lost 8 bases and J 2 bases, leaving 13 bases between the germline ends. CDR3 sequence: CASGLTSPYEQYF. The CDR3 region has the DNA TGTGCCAGCGGCCTAACCTCCCCCTACGAGCAGTACTTC.

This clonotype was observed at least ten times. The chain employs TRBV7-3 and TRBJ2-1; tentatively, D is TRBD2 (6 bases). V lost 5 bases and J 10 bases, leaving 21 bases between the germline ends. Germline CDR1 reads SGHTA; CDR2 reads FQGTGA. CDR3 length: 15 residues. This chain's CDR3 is CASSPKDYTAREQFF. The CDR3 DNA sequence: TGTGCCAGCAGCCCTAAGGACTATACAGCCAGGGAGCAGTTCTTC.

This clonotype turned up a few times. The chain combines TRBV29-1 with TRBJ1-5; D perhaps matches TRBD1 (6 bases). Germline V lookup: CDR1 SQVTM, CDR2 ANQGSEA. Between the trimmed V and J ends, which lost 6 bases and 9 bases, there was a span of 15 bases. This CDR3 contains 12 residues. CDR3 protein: CSVGAGETPQHF. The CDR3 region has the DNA TGCAGCGTGGGGGCGGGAGAAACGCCCCAGCATTTT. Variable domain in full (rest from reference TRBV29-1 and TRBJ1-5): SAVISQKPSRDICQRGTSLTIQCQVDSQVTMMFWYRQQPGQSLTLIATANQGSEATYESGFVIDKFPISRPNLTFSTLTVSNMSPEDSSIYLCSVGAGETPQHFGDGTRLSIL.

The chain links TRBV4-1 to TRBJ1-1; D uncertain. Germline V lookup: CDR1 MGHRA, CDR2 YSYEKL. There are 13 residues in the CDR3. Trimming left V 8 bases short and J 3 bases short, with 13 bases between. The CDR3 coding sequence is TGCGCCAGCGCAGCCGGGTTGGACACTGAAGCTTTCTTT. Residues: CASAAGLDTEAFF.

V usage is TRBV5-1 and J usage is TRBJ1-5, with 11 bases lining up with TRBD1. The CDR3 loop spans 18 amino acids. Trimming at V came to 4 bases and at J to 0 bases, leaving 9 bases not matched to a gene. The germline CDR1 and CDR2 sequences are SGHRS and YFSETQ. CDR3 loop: CASSPRRDRGVSNQPQHF. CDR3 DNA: TGCGCCAGCAGCCCGCGCCGGGACAGGGGGGTTAGCAATCAGCCCCAGCATTTT.

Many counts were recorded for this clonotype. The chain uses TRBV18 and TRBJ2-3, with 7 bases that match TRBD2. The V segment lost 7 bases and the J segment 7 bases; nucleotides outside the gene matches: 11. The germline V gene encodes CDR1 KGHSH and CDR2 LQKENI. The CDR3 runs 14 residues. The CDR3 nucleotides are TGTGCCAGCTTGGATGGCGGGAGCCGGAATACGCAGTATTTT. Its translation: CASLDGGSRNTQYF.

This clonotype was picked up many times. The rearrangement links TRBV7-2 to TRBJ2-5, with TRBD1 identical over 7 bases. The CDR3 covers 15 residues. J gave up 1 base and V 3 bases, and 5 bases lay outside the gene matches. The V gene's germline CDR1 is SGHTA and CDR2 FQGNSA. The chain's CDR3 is CASSFTTGAQETQYF. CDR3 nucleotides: TGTGCCAGCAGCTTCACTACAGGGGCCCAAGAGACCCAGTACTTC.

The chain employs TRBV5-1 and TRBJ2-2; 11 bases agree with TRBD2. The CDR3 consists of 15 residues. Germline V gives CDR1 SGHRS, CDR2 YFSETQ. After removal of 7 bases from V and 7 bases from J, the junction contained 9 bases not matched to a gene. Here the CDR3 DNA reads TGCGCCAGCCGGTTCGGAGGGACTAGCGGCGGGGAGCTGTTTTTT. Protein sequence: CASRFGGTSGGELFF.

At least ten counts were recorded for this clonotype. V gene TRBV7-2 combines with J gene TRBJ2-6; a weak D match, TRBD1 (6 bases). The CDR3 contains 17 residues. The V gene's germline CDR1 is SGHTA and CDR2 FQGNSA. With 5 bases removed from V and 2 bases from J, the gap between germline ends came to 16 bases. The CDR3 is CASSPRTAFPGANVLTF. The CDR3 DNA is TGTGCCAGCAGCCCGCGGACAGCGTTTCCTGGGGCCAACGTCCTGACTTTC.

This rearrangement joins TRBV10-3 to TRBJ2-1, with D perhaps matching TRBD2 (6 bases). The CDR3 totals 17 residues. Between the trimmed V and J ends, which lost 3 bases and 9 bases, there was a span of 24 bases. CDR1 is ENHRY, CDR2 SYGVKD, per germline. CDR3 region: CAISERRVGGWSPEQFF. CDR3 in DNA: TGTGCCATCAGTGAACGGAGAGTGGGAGGTTGGAGTCCTGAGCAGTTCTTC.

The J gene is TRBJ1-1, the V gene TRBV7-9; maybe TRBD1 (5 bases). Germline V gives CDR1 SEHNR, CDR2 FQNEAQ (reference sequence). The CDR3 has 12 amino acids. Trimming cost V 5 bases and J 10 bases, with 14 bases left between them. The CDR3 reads CASSRREGRAFF. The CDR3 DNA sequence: TGTGCCAGCAGCCGCAGGGAGGGGAGAGCTTTCTTT.

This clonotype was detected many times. The CDR3 loop is CAWRLELDEQFF. CDR3 bases: TGTGCCTGGAGGCTAGAGTTGGATGAGCAGTTCTTC. This chain uses TRBV30 with TRBJ2-1; unclear D gene. Trimming pared 3 bases from V and 8 bases from J, leaving 11 bases between. In germline, CDR1 is GTSNPN, CDR2 SVGIG (reference sequence). The CDR3 runs 12 residues.

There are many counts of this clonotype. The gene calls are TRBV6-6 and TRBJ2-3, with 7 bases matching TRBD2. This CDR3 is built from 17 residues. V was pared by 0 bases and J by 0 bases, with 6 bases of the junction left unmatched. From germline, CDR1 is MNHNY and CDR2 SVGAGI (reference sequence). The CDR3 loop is CASSYSVLAESTDTQYF. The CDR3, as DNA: TGTGCCAGCAGTTACTCGGTTCTAGCGGAAAGCACAGATACGCAGTATTTT.

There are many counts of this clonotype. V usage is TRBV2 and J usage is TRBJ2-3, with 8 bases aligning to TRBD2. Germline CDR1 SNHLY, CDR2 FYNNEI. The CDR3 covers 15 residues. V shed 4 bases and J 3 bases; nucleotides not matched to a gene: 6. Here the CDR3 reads CASSVREGGTDTQYF. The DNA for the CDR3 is TGTGCCAGCAGTGTTCGGGAGGGGGGGACAGATACGCAGTATTTT.

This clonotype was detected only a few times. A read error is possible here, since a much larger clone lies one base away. The CDR3, as DNA: TGCGCCAGCGGCTTGCGTGCTAGCGGGAGCGTTCCGTCTAGCACAGATACGCAGTATTTT. It encodes CASGLRASGSVPSSTDTQYF. The V and J genes are TRBV5-1 and TRBJ2-3; 10 bases align to TRBD2. The CDR3 contains 20 residues. CDR1 is SGHRS, CDR2 YFSETQ, per germline.

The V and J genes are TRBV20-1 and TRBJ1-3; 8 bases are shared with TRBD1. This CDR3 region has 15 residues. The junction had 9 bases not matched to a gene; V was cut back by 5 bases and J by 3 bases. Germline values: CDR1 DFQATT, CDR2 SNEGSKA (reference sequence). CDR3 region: CSAAADRGYGNTIYF. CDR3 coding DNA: TGCAGTGCTGCTGCTGACAGGGGATATGGAAACACCATATATTTT.

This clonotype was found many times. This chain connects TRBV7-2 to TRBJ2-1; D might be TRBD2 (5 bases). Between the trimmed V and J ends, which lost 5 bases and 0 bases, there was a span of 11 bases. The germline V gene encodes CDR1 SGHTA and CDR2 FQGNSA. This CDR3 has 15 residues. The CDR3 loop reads CASSTDWSSYNEQFF. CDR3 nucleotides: TGTGCCAGCAGCACGGACTGGAGCTCCTACAATGAGCAGTTCTTC.

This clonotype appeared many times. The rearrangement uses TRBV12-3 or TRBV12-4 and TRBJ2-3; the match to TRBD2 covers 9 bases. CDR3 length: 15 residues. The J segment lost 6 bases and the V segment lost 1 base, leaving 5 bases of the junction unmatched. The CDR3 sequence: CASSLVIAGVDTQYF. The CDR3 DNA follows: TGTGCCAGCAGTTTAGTTATAGCGGGAGTGGATACGCAGTATTTT.

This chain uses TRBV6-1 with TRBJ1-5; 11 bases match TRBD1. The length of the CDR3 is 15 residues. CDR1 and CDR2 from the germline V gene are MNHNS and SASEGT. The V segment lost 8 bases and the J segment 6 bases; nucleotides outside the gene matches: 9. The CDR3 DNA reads TGTGCCAGCTCTCCGGACAGGGGGCAGAGTCAGCCCCAGCATTTT. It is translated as CASSPDRGQSQPQHF.

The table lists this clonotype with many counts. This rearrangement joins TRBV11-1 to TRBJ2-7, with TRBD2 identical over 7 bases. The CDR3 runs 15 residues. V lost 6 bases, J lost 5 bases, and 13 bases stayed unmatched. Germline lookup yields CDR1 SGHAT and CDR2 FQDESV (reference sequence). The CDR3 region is CASSRKRLAGDEQYF. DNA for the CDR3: TGTGCCAGCAGTCGAAAACGACTAGCCGGCGACGAGCAGTACTTC.

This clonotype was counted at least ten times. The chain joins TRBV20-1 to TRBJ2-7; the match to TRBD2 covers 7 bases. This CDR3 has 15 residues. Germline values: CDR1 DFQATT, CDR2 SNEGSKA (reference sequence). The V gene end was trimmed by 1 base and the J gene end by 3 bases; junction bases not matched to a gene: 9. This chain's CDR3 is CSARAGKRGIYEQYF. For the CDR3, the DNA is TGCAGTGCTAGAGCGGGCAAGCGGGGAATCTACGAGCAGTACTTC.

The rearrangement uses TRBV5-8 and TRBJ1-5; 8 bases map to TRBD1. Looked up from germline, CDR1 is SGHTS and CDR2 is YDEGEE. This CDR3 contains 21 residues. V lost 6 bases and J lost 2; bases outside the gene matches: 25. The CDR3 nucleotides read TGTGCCAGCATCTCTGGGAAATGGACAGGGTGTTTATTTCTAGGCAATCAGCCCCAGCATTTT. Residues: CASISGKWTGCLFLGNQPQHF.